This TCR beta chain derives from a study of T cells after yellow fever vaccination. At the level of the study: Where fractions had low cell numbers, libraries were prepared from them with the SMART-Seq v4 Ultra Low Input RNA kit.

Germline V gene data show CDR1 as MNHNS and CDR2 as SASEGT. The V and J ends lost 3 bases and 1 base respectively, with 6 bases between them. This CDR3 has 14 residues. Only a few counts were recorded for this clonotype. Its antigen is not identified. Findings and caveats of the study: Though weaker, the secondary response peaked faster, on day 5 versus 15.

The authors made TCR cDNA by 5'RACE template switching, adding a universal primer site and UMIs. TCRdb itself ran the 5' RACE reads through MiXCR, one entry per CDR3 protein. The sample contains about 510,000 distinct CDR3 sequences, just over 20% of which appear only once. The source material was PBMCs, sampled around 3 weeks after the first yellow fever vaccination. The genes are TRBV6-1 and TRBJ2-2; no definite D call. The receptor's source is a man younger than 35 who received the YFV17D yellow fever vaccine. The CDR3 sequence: CASSEMVNTGELFF. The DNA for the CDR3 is TGTGCCAGCAGTGAGATGGTGAACACCGGGGAGCTGTTTTTT.